Listed here are 7 T cell receptor beta chains from one sample, sequenced in a study of T cell repertoires in cytomegalovirus infection (dated by TCRdb to the late 2010s). This sample was sequenced with an Illumina HiSeq 1500. Clones were called with MiXCR by TCRdb after fastp trimmed the public reads at Q25, and only in-frame beta chains were retained. Every CDR3 protein is listed once, alongside the most common genes and DNA of its rows. The sample has 150,000 to 200,000 distinct CDR3 sequences on record, more than 9% of them singletons. The ten largest clones add up to roughly 5.1% of the sample. The sample was PBMCs. These receptors were collected from a human donor in good health (CMV status not recorded). Some clones in this sample may be carry-over from other donors' samples.

This clonotype was detected a few times. The rearrangement links TRBV29-1 to TRBJ1-1; 8 nucleotides match TRBD1. J lost 4 bases, V lost 5 bases, and 12 bases had no gene match. This CDR3 region has 15 residues. From germline, CDR1 is SQVTM and CDR2 ANQGSEA. The CDR3 spells CSVRPGTGSGTEAFF. The DNA for the CDR3 is TGCAGCGTTCGTCCCGGGACAGGTTCGGGCACTGAAGCTTTCTTT. Drawing the rest from reference TRBV29-1 and TRBJ1-1, the complete variable domain is SAVISQKPSRDICQRGTSLTIQCQVDSQVTMMFWYRQQPGQSLTLIATANQGSEATYESGFVIDKFPISRPNLTFSTLTVSNMSPEDSSIYLCSVRPGTGSGTEAFFGQGTRLTVV.

In its sample, this clonotype was seen many times. The J gene is TRBJ1-1, the V gene TRBV28, with D possibly matching TRBD1 (6 bases). CDR1 is MDHEN, CDR2 SYDVKM, per germline. The CDR3 has 14 residues. The germline V and J ends were trimmed by 8 bases and 1 base, with 14 bases remaining between them. The CDR3: CASHLQGPNTEAFF. CDR3 DNA: TGTGCCAGCCATCTGCAGGGGCCGAACACTGAAGCTTTCTTT. Full variable domain (rest looked up from reference TRBV28 and TRBJ1-1): DVKVTQSSRYLVKRTGEKVFLECVQDMDHENMFWYRQDPGLGLRLIYFSYDVKMKEKGDIPEGYSVSREKKERFSLILESASTNQTSMYLCASHLQGPNTEAFFGQGTRLTVV.

Concerning this clonotype: This may come from a read error, since a much larger clone is one base off. The J gene is TRBJ1-3, the V gene TRBV28; D unclear. Germline values: CDR1 MDHEN, CDR2 SYDVKM. There are 16 residues in the CDR3. V lost 3 bases to trimming and J lost 0 bases, with 12 bases between them. The CDR3 region is CASSFSDLSSGNTIYF. For the CDR3, the DNA is TGTGCCAGCAGTTTTTCCGATCTGAGCTCTGGAAACACCATATATTTT. Filled out from reference TRBV28 and TRBJ1-3, the complete variable domain reads DVKVTQSSRYLVKRTGEKVFLECVQDMDHENMFWYRQDPGLGLRLIYFSYDVKMKEKGDIPEGYSVSREKKERFSLILESASTNQTSMYLCASSFSDLSSGNTIYFGEGSWLTVV.

This clonotype was recorded at least ten times. The rearrangement uses TRBV7-8 and TRBJ1-2, with 7 positions matching TRBD1. This CDR3 is built from 14 residues. With V trimmed by 4 bases and J by 4 bases, 6 bases remained unmatched. CDR1 is SGHVS and CDR2 is FQNEAQ in the germline V gene. The CDR3 bases are TGTGCCAGCAGCTCCGGGACAGTTGGCTATGGCTACACCTTC. Its protein is CASSSGTVGYGYTF.

In its sample, this clonotype was seen many times. The chain combines TRBV7-2 with TRBJ2-1, with 8 bases matching TRBD2. Trimming at V came to 4 bases and at J to 12 bases, leaving 5 bases not matched to a gene. Germline CDR1 is SGHTA and CDR2 is FQGNSA. The CDR3 covers 12 residues. For the CDR3, the DNA is TGTGCCAGCAGCTCCTCCGGGACTAGGCAGTTCTTC. Encoded protein: CASSSSGTRQFF.

This clonotype was counted many times. J is TRBJ1-1 and V is TRBV7-9, with 10 bases lining up with TRBD1. The CDR3 loop spans 15 amino acids. Germline trimming cut 6 bases from V and 6 bases from J; bases unmatched to any gene: 10. Germline V lookup: CDR1 SEHNR, CDR2 FQNEAQ (reference sequence). The CDR3 spells CASRPDRGGGAEAFF. DNA for the CDR3: TGTGCCAGCAGACCGGACAGGGGGGGGGGTGCTGAAGCTTTCTTT.

This clonotype was detected ten times or more. The chain carries TRBV28 and TRBJ2-3; TRBD1 might be the D (8 bases). This CDR3 has 15 residues. Trimming shortened V by 6 bases and J by 2 bases, and 15 bases separated the two germline ends. The germline CDR1 and CDR2 sequences are MDHEN and SYDVKM. The CDR3 sequence is CASSRGDRTTDTQYF. The CDR3 region has the DNA TGTGCCAGCAGCCGGGGGGACAGGACCACAGATACGCAGTATTTT. Supplemented by reference TRBV28 and TRBJ2-3, the full variable domain reads DVKVTQSSRYLVKRTGEKVFLECVQDMDHENMFWYRQDPGLGLRLIYFSYDVKMKEKGDIPEGYSVSREKKERFSLILESASTNQTSMYLCASSRGDRTTDTQYFGPGTRLTVL.